The 32 T cell receptor beta chains presented below share a single source sample, sequenced in a study of shared clonotypes between healthy human individuals. Naive-designated CD8 cells lacked CD45RO, were positively enriched for CCR7, and omitted terminally differentiated effector memory CD45RA+ cells. Sequencing was performed with immunoSEQ multiplex PCR; in TCRdb, only in-frame clones are kept and a portion is missing. The sample includes 2 million to 2.5 million clones, around 96% of them seen just once. The sequenced sample consisted of naive CD8+ T cells sorted from blood. Source of these receptors: a man aged 18 to 29 in good health.

As regards this clone: Other DNA sequences in the same sample also yield this CDR3. The genes are TRBV6-5 and TRBJ1-1; no clear D gene. The CDR3 consists of 13 residues. Trimming stripped 2 bases from V and 8 bases from J, with 12 bases between. Germline V lookup: CDR1 MNHEY, CDR2 SVGAGI. CDR3 loop: CASSYGGLTEAFF. CDR3 bases: TGTGCCAGCAGTTACGGAGGTTTGACGGAAGCTTTCTTT.

The chain couples TRBV7-9 to TRBJ1-1, with D unclear. V gave up 2 bases and J gave up 1 base, with 14 bases separating them. The CDR3 spans 16 residues. Per the germline V gene, CDR1 is SEHNR and CDR2 is FQNEAQ (reference sequence). This CDR3 reads CASSLPVGSPNTEAFF. The CDR3 DNA reads as TGTGCCAGCAGCTTACCCGTCGGTTCCCCGAACACTGAAGCTTTCTTT.

This sequence joins TRBV2 and TRBJ1-5; D is possibly TRBD1 (6 bases). The germline CDR1 and CDR2 sequences are SNHLY and FYNNEI. The CDR3 loop spans 14 amino acids. The V gene lost 6 bases and the J gene lost 2 bases, with 11 bases spanning the gap. In nucleotides, the CDR3 is TGTGCCAGCAGACAGGGCGGTGGCAATCAGCCCCAGCATTTT. Translation gives CASRQGGGNQPQHF.

The chain employs TRBV19 and TRBJ2-7; tentatively, D is TRBD1 (6 bases). Germline V CDR1 and CDR2: LNHDA, SQIVND (reference sequence). The V end was cut by 5 bases, the J end by 3 bases, with 14 bases between. This CDR3 is built from 14 residues. The CDR3 protein is CASSLRDNDYEQYF. The CDR3 DNA sequence: TGTGCCAGTAGTCTCCGGGACAACGACTACGAGCAGTACTTC.

With regard to this clone: The same CDR3 arises from other DNA sequences in this sample as well. This chain joins TRBV9 and TRBJ1-6; 7 bases are shared with TRBD1. Germline-derived CDR1 and CDR2 are SGDLS and YYNGEE. This CDR3 has 15 residues. Germline trimming cut 4 bases from V and 7 bases from J; bases unmatched to any gene: 8. The CDR3, as DNA: TGTGCCAGCAGCCCCCCGACAGGGAACAATTCACCCCTCCACTTT. It specifies CASSPPTGNNSPLHF.

This clone was seen only a few times. CDR3 in amino acids: CASSPDGVVSNQPQHF. CDR3 nucleotide sequence: TGTGCCAGCAGCCCTGATGGGGTTGTAAGCAATCAGCCCCAGCATTTT. The chain joins TRBV7-8 to TRBJ1-5; D is uncertain. The V end lost 5 bases, the J end lost 1 base, and 15 bases lay between the germline ends. Germline V lookup: CDR1 SGHVS, CDR2 FQNEAQ. The length of the CDR3 is 16 residues.

The V gene is TRBV2, the J gene TRBJ2-2; TRBD1 matches at 8 bases. CDR3 length: 16 amino acids. J lost 5 bases, V lost 8 bases, and 13 bases had no gene match. The germline V gene has CDR1 SNHLY and CDR2 FYNNEI. CDR3 loop: CASAKLQGAYTGELFF. CDR3 in DNA: TGTGCCAGCGCTAAGTTGCAGGGGGCATATACCGGGGAGCTGTTTTTT.

The rearrangement links TRBV10-3 to TRBJ1-1; no firm D call. V lost 3 bases to trimming and J lost 2 bases, with 13 bases between them. The CDR3 spans 15 residues. Per the germline V gene, CDR1 is ENHRY and CDR2 is SYGVKD. As DNA, the CDR3 is TGTGCCATCAGTGAAAATAGGGCACTTAACACTGAAGCTTTCTTT. Encoded protein: CAISENRALNTEAFF.

Here the CDR3 reads CAGAGYDYGYTF. The CDR3 DNA is TGTGCCGGCGCAGGGTATGACTATGGCTACACCTTC. V usage is TRBV28 and J usage is TRBJ1-2, with D perhaps matching TRBD1 (5 bases). Germline lookup yields CDR1 MDHEN and CDR2 SYDVKM. Trimming pared 11 bases from V and 3 bases from J, leaving 13 bases between. The CDR3 is made up of 12 amino acids.

This sequence joins TRBV19 and TRBJ2-7; 9 nucleotides align to TRBD1. The length of the CDR3 is 15 residues. The V and J ends lost 6 bases and 6 bases, in that order; junction bases with no gene match: 12. CDR1 is LNHDA, CDR2 SQIVND, per germline (reference sequence). CDR3 nucleotide sequence: TGTGCCAGTAGAGGGCGGGGACAGGGTACTGGCGAGCAGTACTTC. It encodes CASRGRGQGTGEQYF. Combining the CDR3 with reference TRBV19 and TRBJ2-7 gives the whole variable domain DGGITQSPKYLFRKEGQNVTLSCEQNLNHDAMYWYRQDPGQGLRLIYYSQIVNDFQKGDIAEGYSVSREKKESFPLTVTSAQKNPTAFYLCASRGRGQGTGEQYFGPGTRLTVT.

The chain joins TRBV27 to TRBJ2-1; D ambiguous. The CDR3 runs to 14 residues. The V gene's germline CDR1 is MNHEY and CDR2 SMNVEV (reference sequence). V was trimmed by 1 base and J by 10 bases, leaving 14 bases between them. CDR3 in amino acids: CASSLWAPSREQFF. CDR3 bases: TGTGCCAGCAGTTTATGGGCTCCCTCCCGAGAGCAGTTCTTC.

The J gene is TRBJ2-1, the V gene TRBV5-4; D gene ambiguous. CDR3 length: 12 residues. V shed 1 base and J shed 8 bases, with 7 bases lying between them. Per germline, CDR1 SGHNT and CDR2 YYREEE (reference sequence). CDR3 in DNA: TGTGCCAGCAGCTTGTTTGCGGATGAGCAGTTCTTC. It codes for CASSLFADEQFF.

The chain uses TRBV27 and TRBJ1-5; 7 positions match TRBD1. The ends lost 6 bases at V and 0 bases at J; junction bases unmatched: 8. CDR1 MNHEY and CDR2 SMNVEV come from the germline V gene (reference sequence). The CDR3 contains 16 residues. The CDR3 protein is CASSPTGVNSNQPQHF. CDR3 bases: TGTGCCAGCAGCCCCACAGGGGTTAATAGCAATCAGCCCCAGCATTTT.

This chain joins TRBV29-1 and TRBJ1-5; tentative D call: TRBD1 (5 bases). CDR1 SQVTM and CDR2 ANQGSEA come from the germline V gene. This CDR3 is built from 14 residues. Trimming removed 7 bases at V and 6 bases at J, with 19 bases between. The CDR3 region is CSGGEGREAQPQHF. The CDR3 DNA is TGCAGCGGAGGAGAAGGCAGGGAGGCTCAGCCCCAGCATTTT.

The chain combines TRBV5-6 with TRBJ2-7, with D maybe TRBD2 (5 bases). Germline CDR1 and CDR2: SGHDT and YYEEEE. V was shortened by 4 bases and J by 0 bases, with 23 bases between the two germline ends. This CDR3 region has 18 residues. CDR3 bases: TGTGCCAGCAGCCCACGTGCCCCATATCGGGAAAGCTCCTACGAGCAGTACTTC. Residues: CASSPRAPYRESSYEQYF.

The chain combines TRBV7-9 with TRBJ1-1; D is undetermined. The length of the CDR3 is 13 residues. V was clipped by 1 base and J by 4 bases, with 7 bases between them. In germline, CDR1 is SEHNR, CDR2 FQNEAQ (reference sequence). CDR3 amino acids: CASSLGKATEAFF. CDR3 bases: TGTGCCAGCAGCTTAGGTAAGGCCACTGAAGCTTTCTTT.

The chain couples TRBV19 to TRBJ2-1, with 10 bases identical to TRBD2. The CDR3 has 16 residues. The junction had 2 bases not matched to a gene; V was cut back by 3 bases and J by 0 bases. CDR1 is LNHDA and CDR2 is SQIVND in the germline V gene (reference sequence). CDR3 DNA: TGTGCCAGTAGTATCCTAGCGGGGGTCTCCTACAATGAGCAGTTCTTC. The encoded protein is CASSILAGVSYNEQFF. The full variable domain, completed using reference TRBV19 and TRBJ2-1, is DGGITQSPKYLFRKEGQNVTLSCEQNLNHDAMYWYRQDPGQGLRLIYYSQIVNDFQKGDIAEGYSVSREKKESFPLTVTSAQKNPTAFYLCASSILAGVSYNEQFFGPGTRLTVL.

Comments on this clone: Its ends do not fully match the called genes, so a read error is possible. The chain recombines TRBV7-7 with TRBJ2-2, with D uncertain. The CDR3 runs to 13 residues. From germline, CDR1 is SSHAT and CDR2 FNYEAQ (reference sequence). In DNA, the CDR3 is TGTGCTAGCAGCCCCTACCTGGGCGGGGAGCTGTTTTTT. Protein: CASSPYLGGELFF.

This rearrangement joins TRBV4-1 to TRBJ2-7, with D maybe TRBD1 (6 bases). The CDR3 spans 14 residues. Between the trimmed V and J ends, which lost 0 bases and 7 bases, there was a span of 13 bases. Germline assignment: CDR1 MGHRA and CDR2 YSYEKL. The CDR3 protein is CASSQDITGWEQYF. CDR3 sequence (DNA): TGCGCCAGCAGCCAAGATATTACAGGGTGGGAGCAGTACTTC.

The chain joins TRBV5-6 to TRBJ1-1; possibly TRBD1 for D (6 bases). The CDR3 has 14 amino acids. Germline-derived CDR1 and CDR2 are SGHDT and YYEEEE. Trimming stripped 6 bases from V and 2 bases from J, with 14 bases between. CDR3 sequence: CASTWQGYNTEAFF. The CDR3 DNA reads as TGTGCCAGCACCTGGCAGGGGTATAACACTGAAGCTTTCTTT.

The DNA of the CDR3 is TGTGCCAGCAGCGTTGGACTAGCGGAAGAAGAGACCCAGTACTTC. Translation: CASSVGLAEEETQYF. This sequence joins TRBV7-9 and TRBJ2-5; 10 nucleotides match TRBD2. The CDR3 contains 15 residues. V gave up 5 bases and J gave up 3 bases; unmatched junction bases: 6. Looked up from germline, CDR1 is SEHNR and CDR2 is FQNEAQ (reference sequence).

The chain is built from TRBV6-6 and TRBJ1-2; 7 bases align to TRBD1. V was clipped by 2 bases and J by 8 bases; unmatched bases: 14. CDR1 and CDR2 (germline): MNHNY, SVGAGI (reference sequence). CDR3 length: 16 amino acids. CDR3 loop: CASSYTAGGEPRGYTF. The CDR3 bases are TGTGCCAGCAGTTACACCGCAGGGGGGGAGCCGCGAGGCTACACCTTC.

This clone appeared once. This chain's CDR3 is CASSMAGNSYEQYF. CDR3 sequence (DNA): TGTGCCAGTAGTATGGCGGGAAACTCCTACGAGCAGTACTTC. This chain links TRBV19 with TRBJ2-7, with a possible D match to TRBD2 (6 bases). Trimming stripped 3 bases from V and 0 bases from J, with 9 bases between. This CDR3 comprises 14 residues. Germline lookup yields CDR1 LNHDA and CDR2 SQIVND (reference sequence).

The chain combines TRBV5-6 with TRBJ2-1, with 13 bases that match TRBD2. Germline V CDR1 and CDR2: SGHDT, YYEEEE. The CDR3 has 15 residues. J lost 8 bases, V lost 5 bases, and 7 bases had no gene match. CDR3 nucleotides: TGTGCCAGCAGTGAGGGACTAGCGGGGTCCTATGAGCAGTTCTTC. Residues: CASSEGLAGSYEQFF. The variable domain in full, completed from reference TRBV5-6 and TRBJ2-1, reads DAGVTQSPTHLIKTRGQQVTLRCSPKSGHDTVSWYQQALGQGPQFIFQYYEEEERQRGNFPDRFSGHQFPNYSSELNVNALLLGDSALYLCASSEGLAGSYEQFFGPGTRLTVL.

About this clone itself: Other DNA sequences within the sample encode an identical CDR3. This chain joins TRBV6-1 and TRBJ1-5, with D perhaps TRBD1 (6 bases). The length of the CDR3 is 15 residues. Deletions cut 2 bases from V and 0 bases from J, with 8 bases between. Looked up from germline, CDR1 is MNHNS and CDR2 is SASEGT. CDR3 nucleotide sequence: TGTGCCAGCAGTGAAAGAGGGGGTAGCAATCAGCCCCAGCATTTT. Translating it yields CASSERGGSNQPQHF.

This clone was seen once. Distinct nucleotide sequences in the sample also encode this CDR3. The gene calls are TRBV9 and TRBJ2-1, with 7 nucleotides matching TRBD2. The CDR3 length is 13 residues. V dropped 0 bases and J dropped 9; count of bases not matched to a gene: 3. The germline V gene has CDR1 SGDLS and CDR2 YYNGEE. Written as DNA, the CDR3 is TGTGCCAGCAGCGTAGGGGGAGGGACTGAGCAGTTCTTC. Protein product: CASSVGGGTEQFF.

The chain recombines TRBV4-2 with TRBJ1-2; D unresolved. V lost 0 bases, J lost 1 base, and 12 bases lay in between. Germline lookup yields CDR1 LGHNA and CDR2 YNFKEQ. CDR3 length: 16 residues. The CDR3 loop reads CASSQEVPEINYGYTF. CDR3 nucleotides: TGTGCCAGCAGCCAAGAAGTTCCGGAGATTAACTATGGCTACACCTTC.

J is TRBJ1-1 and V is TRBV6-5; 7 bases match TRBD1. J was trimmed by 2 bases and V by 1 base; bases with no gene match: 7. The CDR3 extends over 16 amino acids. Germline V gene sequence: CDR1 MNHEY, CDR2 SVGAGI. Here the CDR3 reads CASSYYGTEPNTEAFF. CDR3 DNA sequence: TGTGCCAGCAGTTACTACGGGACAGAGCCTAACACTGAAGCTTTCTTT.

The V gene is TRBV13, the J gene TRBJ2-7; D is unclear. This CDR3 has 17 amino acids. Per the germline V gene, CDR1 is PRHDT and CDR2 is FYEKMQ (reference sequence). V was trimmed by 0 bases and J by 2 bases, leaving 17 bases between them. CDR3 amino acids: CASSLGTDPAVPYEQYF. CDR3 coding DNA: TGTGCCAGCAGCTTAGGCACAGACCCCGCGGTCCCCTACGAGCAGTACTTC.

The chain uses TRBV4-3 and TRBJ2-7; TRBD1 aligns across 10 bases. From germline, CDR1 is LGHNA and CDR2 YSLEER. The CDR3 has 17 amino acids. Trimming removed 0 bases from V and 1 base from J; junction bases left unmatched: 6. The CDR3 region has the DNA TGCGCCAGCAGCCAAGAAATCCGGACAGGGGGTTCCTACGAGCAGTACTTC. Translated: CASSQEIRTGGSYEQYF.

The chain joins TRBV19 to TRBJ1-4, with TRBD1 matching 10 bases. Germline lookup yields CDR1 LNHDA and CDR2 SQIVND (reference sequence). Trimming at V came to 5 bases and at J to 8 bases, leaving 11 bases not matched to a gene. This CDR3 has 16 amino acids. The CDR3: CASSFLSGTGVEKLFF. The CDR3 region has the DNA TGTGCCAGTAGTTTCCTCTCCGGGACAGGGGTCGAAAAACTGTTTTTT.

This chain's CDR3 is CASSPPAIGGKRVRDGYTF. CDR3 in DNA: TGTGCCAGCAGCCCCCCCGCCATTGGGGGTAAGAGGGTACGCGATGGCTACACCTTC. The chain joins TRBV7-9 to TRBJ1-2; D may be TRBD1 (5 bases). Germline V CDR1 and CDR2: SEHNR, FQNEAQ (reference sequence). This CDR3 spans 19 amino acids. The germline V and J ends were trimmed by 5 bases and 6 bases, with 31 bases remaining between them.